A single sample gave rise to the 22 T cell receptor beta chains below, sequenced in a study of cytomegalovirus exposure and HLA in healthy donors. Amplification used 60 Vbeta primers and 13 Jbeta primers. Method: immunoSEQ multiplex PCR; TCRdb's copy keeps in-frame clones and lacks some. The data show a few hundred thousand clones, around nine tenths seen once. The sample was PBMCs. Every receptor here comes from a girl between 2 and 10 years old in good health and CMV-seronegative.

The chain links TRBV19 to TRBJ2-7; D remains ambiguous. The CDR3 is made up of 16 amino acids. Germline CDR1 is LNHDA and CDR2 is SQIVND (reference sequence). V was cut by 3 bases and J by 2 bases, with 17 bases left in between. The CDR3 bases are TGTGCCAGTAGTATCTCTTTTCATGTTCCTACCTACGAGCAGTACTTC. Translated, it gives CASSISFHVPTYEQYF.

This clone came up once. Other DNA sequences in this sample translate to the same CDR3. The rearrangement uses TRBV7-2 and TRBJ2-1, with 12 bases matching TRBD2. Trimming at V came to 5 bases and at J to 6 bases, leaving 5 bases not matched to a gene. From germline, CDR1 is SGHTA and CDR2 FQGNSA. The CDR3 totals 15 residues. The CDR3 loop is CASSLRTSGANEQFF. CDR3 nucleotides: TGTGCCAGCAGCCTGCGGACTAGCGGGGCCAATGAGCAGTTCTTC.

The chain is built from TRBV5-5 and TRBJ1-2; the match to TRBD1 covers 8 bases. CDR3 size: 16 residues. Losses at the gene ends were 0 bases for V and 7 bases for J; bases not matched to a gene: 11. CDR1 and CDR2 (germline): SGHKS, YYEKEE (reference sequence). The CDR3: CASSLAPPRGRGGYTF. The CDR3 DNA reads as TGTGCCAGCAGCTTGGCCCCTCCCAGGGGGCGTGGTGGCTACACCTTC.

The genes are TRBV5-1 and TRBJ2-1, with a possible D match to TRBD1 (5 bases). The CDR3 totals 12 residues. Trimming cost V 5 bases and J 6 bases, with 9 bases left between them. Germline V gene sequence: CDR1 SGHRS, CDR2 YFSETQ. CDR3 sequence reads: CASREQANEQFF. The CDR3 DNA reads TGCGCCAGCAGGGAACAGGCCAATGAGCAGTTCTTC.

The CDR3 coding sequence is TGTGCCAGCAGCGCTCGGACTAGCTCCTACGAGCAGTACTTC. Translation: CASSARTSSYEQYF. V is TRBV4-2 and J is TRBJ2-5; 7 bases map to TRBD2. The J call may not be correct, given that the DNA end is closer to TRBJ2-7. CDR1 LGHNA and CDR2 YNFKEQ come from the germline V gene. There are 14 residues in the CDR3.

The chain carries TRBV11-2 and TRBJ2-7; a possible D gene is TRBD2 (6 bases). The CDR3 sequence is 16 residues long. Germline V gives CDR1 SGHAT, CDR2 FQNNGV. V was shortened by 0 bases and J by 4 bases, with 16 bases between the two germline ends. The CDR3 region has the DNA TGTGCCAGCAGCTTAGATAACTCGGCGGAGGGATACGAGCAGTACTTC. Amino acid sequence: CASSLDNSAEGYEQYF.

In DNA form, the CDR3 reads TGTGCCAGTAGTATAGGTCTGGACAGGACCTCACCCCTCCACTTT. Translated, it gives CASSIGLDRTSPLHF. The rearrangement links TRBV19 to TRBJ1-6; 7 bases line up with TRBD1. The CDR3 consists of 15 residues. Germline V lookup: CDR1 LNHDA, CDR2 SQIVND (reference sequence). The junction had 7 bases not matched to a gene; V was cut back by 1 base and J by 10 bases. Based on the CDR3 plus reference TRBV19 and TRBJ1-6, the full variable domain is DGGITQSPKYLFRKEGQNVTLSCEQNLNHDAMYWYRQDPGQGLRLIYYSQIVNDFQKGDIAEGYSVSREKKESFPLTVTSAQKNPTAFYLCASSIGLDRTSPLHFGNGTRLTVT.

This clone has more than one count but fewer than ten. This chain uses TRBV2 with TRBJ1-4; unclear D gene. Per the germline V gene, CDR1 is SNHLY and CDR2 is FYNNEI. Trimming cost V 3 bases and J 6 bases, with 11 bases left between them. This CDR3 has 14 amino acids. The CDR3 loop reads CASSDRQVDEKLFF. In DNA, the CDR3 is TGTGCCAGCAGTGACCGACAAGTAGATGAAAAACTGTTTTTT.

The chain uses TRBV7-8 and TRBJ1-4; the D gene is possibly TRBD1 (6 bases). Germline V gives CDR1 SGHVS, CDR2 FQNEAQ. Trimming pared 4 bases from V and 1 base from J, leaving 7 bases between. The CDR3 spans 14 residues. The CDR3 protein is CASSWTETNEKLFF. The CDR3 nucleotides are TGTGCCAGCAGCTGGACAGAAACTAATGAAAAACTGTTTTTT. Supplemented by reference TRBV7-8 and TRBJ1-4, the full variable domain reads GAGVSQSPRYKVAKRGQDVALRCDPISGHVSLFWYQQALGQGPEFLTYFQNEAQLDKSGLPSDRFFAERPEGSVSTLKIQRTQQEDSAVYLCASSWTETNEKLFFGSGTQLSVL.

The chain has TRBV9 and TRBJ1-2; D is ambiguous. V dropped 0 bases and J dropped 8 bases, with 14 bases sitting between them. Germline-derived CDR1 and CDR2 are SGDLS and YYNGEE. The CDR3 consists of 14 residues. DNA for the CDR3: TGTGCCAGCAGCGTAGGAGAAGGGAGATGGGGCTACACCTTC. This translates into CASSVGEGRWGYTF.

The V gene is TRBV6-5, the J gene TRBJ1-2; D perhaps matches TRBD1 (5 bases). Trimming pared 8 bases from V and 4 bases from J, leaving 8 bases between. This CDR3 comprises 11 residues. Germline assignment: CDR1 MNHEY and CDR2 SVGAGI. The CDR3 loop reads CASGAVYGYTF. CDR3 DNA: TGTGCCAGCGGGGCGGTCTATGGCTACACCTTC.

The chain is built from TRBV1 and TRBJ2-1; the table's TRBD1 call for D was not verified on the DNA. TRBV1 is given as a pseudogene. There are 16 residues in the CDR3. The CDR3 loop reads CTSSRNRDRENHEQFF. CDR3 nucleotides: TGCACCAGCAGCCGGAACCGGGACAGGGAAAACCATGAGCAGTTCTTC.

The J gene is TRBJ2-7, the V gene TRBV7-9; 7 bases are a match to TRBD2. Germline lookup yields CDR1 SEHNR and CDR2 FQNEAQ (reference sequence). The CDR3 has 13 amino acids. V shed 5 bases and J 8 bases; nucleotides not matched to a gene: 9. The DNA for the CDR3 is TGTGCCAGCAGCCTTGGGGAGGGATTCAAGCAGTACTTC. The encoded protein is CASSLGEGFKQYF.

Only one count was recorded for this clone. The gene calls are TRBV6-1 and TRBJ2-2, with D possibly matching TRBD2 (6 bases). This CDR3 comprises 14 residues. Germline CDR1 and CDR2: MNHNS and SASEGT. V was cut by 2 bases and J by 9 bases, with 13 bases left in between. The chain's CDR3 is CASSERARGRELFF. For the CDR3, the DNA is TGTGCCAGCAGTGAAAGGGCTCGGGGGAGGGAGCTGTTTTTT.

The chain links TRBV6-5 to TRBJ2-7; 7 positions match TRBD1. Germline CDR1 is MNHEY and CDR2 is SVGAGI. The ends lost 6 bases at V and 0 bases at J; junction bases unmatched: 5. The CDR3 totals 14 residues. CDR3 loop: CASRNWDSSYEQYF. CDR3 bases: TGTGCCAGCAGGAATTGGGACAGCTCCTACGAGCAGTACTTC.

In DNA form, the CDR3 reads TGTGCCAGCAGTGATCAGGGTGCAACTAATGAAAAACTGTTTTTT. Translated: CASSDQGATNEKLFF. The gene calls are TRBV28 and TRBJ1-4; TRBD1 might be the D (5 bases). Germline V gene lookup returns CDR1 MDHEN and CDR2 SYDVKM. Trimming pared 5 bases from V and 0 bases from J, leaving 10 bases between. The CDR3 has 15 residues.

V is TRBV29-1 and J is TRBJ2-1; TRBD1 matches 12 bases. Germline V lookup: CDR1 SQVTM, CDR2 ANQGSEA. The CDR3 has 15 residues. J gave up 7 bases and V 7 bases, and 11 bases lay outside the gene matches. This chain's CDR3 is CSARGGQGAGNEQFF. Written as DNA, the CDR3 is TGCAGCGCGCGGGGGGGACAGGGGGCTGGTAATGAGCAGTTCTTC.

CDR3 residues: CASSPGDGDLKLFF. The CDR3 coding sequence is TGCGCCAGCAGCCCGGGAGACGGTGACCTAAAACTGTTTTTT. The chain combines TRBV5-1 with TRBJ1-4; D is undetermined. Trimming pared 4 bases from V and 10 bases from J, leaving 17 bases between. Germline CDR1 is SGHRS and CDR2 is YFSETQ. The CDR3 loop spans 14 amino acids.

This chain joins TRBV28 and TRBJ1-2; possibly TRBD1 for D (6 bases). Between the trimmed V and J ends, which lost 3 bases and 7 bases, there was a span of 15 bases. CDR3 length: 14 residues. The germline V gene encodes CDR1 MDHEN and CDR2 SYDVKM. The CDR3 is CASSFGPRGGGYTF. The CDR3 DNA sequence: TGTGCCAGCAGTTTTGGGCCAAGGGGGGGTGGCTACACCTTC.

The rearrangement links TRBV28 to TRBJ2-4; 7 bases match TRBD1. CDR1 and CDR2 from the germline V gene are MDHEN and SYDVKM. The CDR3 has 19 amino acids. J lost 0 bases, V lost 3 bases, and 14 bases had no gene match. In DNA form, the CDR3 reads TGTGCCAGCAGTTTTCGAGGGACAGCACGTAAACTAGCCAAAAACATTCAGTACTTC. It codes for CASSFRGTARKLAKNIQYF.

CDR3 sequence reads: CASSFQAALTSGANVLTF. CDR3 DNA: TGCGCCAGCAGCTTCCAGGCAGCTCTTACCTCTGGGGCCAACGTCCTGACTTTC. The rearrangement links TRBV5-1 to TRBJ2-6, with unresolved D. Germline-derived CDR1 and CDR2 are SGHRS and YFSETQ. V gave up 2 bases and J gave up 0 bases, with 15 bases separating them. This CDR3 region has 18 residues.

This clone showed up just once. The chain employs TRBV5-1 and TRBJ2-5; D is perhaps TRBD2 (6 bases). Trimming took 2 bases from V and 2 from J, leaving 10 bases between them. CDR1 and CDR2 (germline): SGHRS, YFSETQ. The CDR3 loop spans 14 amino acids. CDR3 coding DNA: TGCGCCAGCAGCTTTGCGGAGGGGCAAGAGACCCAGTACTTC. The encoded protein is CASSFAEGQETQYF. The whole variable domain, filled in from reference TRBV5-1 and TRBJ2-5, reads KAGVTQTPRYLIKTRGQQVTLSCSPISGHRSVSWYQQTPGQGLQFLFEYFSETQRNKGNFPGRFSGRQFSNSRSEMNVSTLELGDSALYLCASSFAEGQETQYFGPGTRLLVL.